These 19 T cell receptor beta chains were all obtained from the same sample, sequenced in a study of shared clonotypes between healthy human individuals. Sequenced by immunoSEQ multiplex PCR; TCRdb stores in-frame clones only, minus some. Among 2 million to 2.5 million clones listed, 95% were seen once. Sequenced input: naive CD4+ T cells sorted from blood. Specified subset: CD45RA+ positively selected. These receptors were taken from a man aged 18 to 29 in good health.

This chain links TRBV11-2 with TRBJ2-5; a weak D match, TRBD1 (5 bases). Germline V gives CDR1 SGHAT, CDR2 FQNNGV. The V and J ends lost 5 bases and 1 base respectively, with 17 bases between them. CDR3 size: 16 residues. CDR3 in DNA: TGTGCCAGCAGCCCCAGCTCGCCAGGGCCCCAAGAGACCCAGTACTTC. As protein: CASSPSSPGPQETQYF.

The chain uses TRBV25-1 and TRBJ1-1; TRBD1 might be the D (5 bases). Germline CDR1 is MGHDK and CDR2 is SYGVNS. The CDR3 covers 13 residues. Trimming removed 8 bases from V and 3 bases from J, with 13 bases in between. The CDR3 nucleotides read TGTGCCAGCCGCCCTGAGACAGACACTGAAGCTTTCTTT. It is translated as CASRPETDTEAFF.

The V call is TRBV28, the J call TRBJ2-5; TRBD2 matches 10 bases. The CDR3 contains 16 residues. Germline CDR1 is MDHEN and CDR2 is SYDVKM. The J segment lost 5 bases and the V segment lost 6 bases, leaving 12 bases of the junction unmatched. CDR3 in DNA: TGTGCCAGCAGACAGAGAACTAGCGGGGTTTACGAGACCCAGTACTTC. Its translation is CASRQRTSGVYETQYF. The full variable domain, completed using reference TRBV28 and TRBJ2-5, is DVKVTQSSRYLVKRTGEKVFLECVQDMDHENMFWYRQDPGLGLRLIYFSYDVKMKEKGDIPEGYSVSREKKERFSLILESASTNQTSMYLCASRQRTSGVYETQYFGPGTRLLVL.

The table lists this clone with a count of one. The chain uses TRBV18 and TRBJ2-3; no clear D. The CDR3 runs 15 residues. V gave up 0 bases and J gave up 0 bases, with 7 bases separating them. Germline loops: CDR1 KGHSH, CDR2 LQKENI. In nucleotides, the CDR3 is TGTGCCAGCTCACCACCGTCACGTAGCACAGATACGCAGTATTTT. It yields the protein CASSPPSRSTDTQYF.

The chain is built from TRBV18 and TRBJ2-1, with unresolved D. CDR3 length: 14 amino acids. Germline V lookup: CDR1 KGHSH, CDR2 LQKENI. V was cut by 2 bases and J by 8 bases, with 13 bases left in between. The CDR3 loop is CASSPGLESYEQFF. CDR3 coding DNA: TGTGCCAGCTCACCAGGCCTCGAATCATATGAGCAGTTCTTC.

This sequence joins TRBV5-6 and TRBJ2-3; D unclear. Germline CDR1 SGHDT, CDR2 YYEEEE. The CDR3 contains 14 residues. V was clipped by 2 bases and J by 4 bases, with 11 bases between them. The CDR3 bases are TGTGCCAGCAGCTTCCGGACCCTACCAGATACGCAGTATTTT. Amino acids: CASSFRTLPDTQYF.

The chain couples TRBV4-2 to TRBJ2-3; TRBD2 is a possible D gene (6 bases). This CDR3 has 16 amino acids. CDR1 and CDR2 from the germline V gene are LGHNA and YNFKEQ. Deletions cut 6 bases from V and 0 bases from J, with 16 bases between. In DNA, the CDR3 is TGTGCCAGCAGTCCCGCGGGACGGGATAGCACAGATACGCAGTATTTT. It codes for CASSPAGRDSTDTQYF.

CDR3 DNA: TGTGCCAGCAGGGAGGGGCGGGGGGCCAGAGATACGCAGTATTTT. Its protein product is CASREGRGARDTQYF. The gene calls are TRBV11-2 and TRBJ2-3, with 8 positions matching TRBD2. The V gene's germline CDR1 is SGHAT and CDR2 FQNNGV. The V gene end was trimmed by 6 bases and the J gene end by 5 bases; junction bases not matched to a gene: 10. This CDR3 contains 15 residues.

Remarks on this clone: At the DNA level, this CDR3 is encoded by other sequences in the same sample as well. The genes are TRBV20-1 and TRBJ2-1; D unclear. CDR3 size: 10 residues. In germline, CDR1 is DFQATT, CDR2 SNEGSKA (reference sequence). Trimming cost V 6 bases and J 5 bases, with 5 bases left between them. CDR3 bases: TGCAGTGCCAAGGACAATGAGCAGTTCTTC. The encoded protein is CSAKDNEQFF.

This chain uses TRBV6-5 with TRBJ1-2, with D possibly being TRBD1 (5 bases). CDR3 size: 12 residues. V was pared by 7 bases and J by 7 bases, with 13 bases between. Germline V gene data show CDR1 as MNHEY and CDR2 as SVGAGI. The CDR3 sequence is CASMISGGGYTF. The CDR3, as DNA: TGTGCCAGCATGATTTCGGGGGGTGGCTACACCTTC.

The V gene is TRBV6-5, the J gene TRBJ2-5; D uncertain. Deletions cut 6 bases from V and 2 bases from J, with 10 bases between. Looked up from germline, CDR1 is MNHEY and CDR2 is SVGAGI. This CDR3 region has 13 residues. The chain's CDR3 is CASRLRVQETQYF. The CDR3 DNA reads TGTGCCAGCAGGCTTCGAGTGCAAGAGACCCAGTACTTC.

Turning to this clone: This CDR3 is also generated by other DNA sequences in the sample. The rearrangement links TRBV2 to TRBJ2-5; 7 nucleotides match TRBD2. The V and J ends lost 3 bases and 5 bases, in that order; junction bases with no gene match: 3. Germline V gene sequence: CDR1 SNHLY, CDR2 FYNNEI. This CDR3 is built from 13 residues. The CDR3 sequence is CASSEGGSETQYF. The CDR3 nucleotides are TGTGCCAGCAGTGAGGGCGGGAGTGAGACCCAGTACTTC.

The genes are TRBV10-3 and TRBJ2-7, with TRBD2 matching over 8 bases. Germline V gene sequence: CDR1 ENHRY, CDR2 SYGVKD. The V gene end was trimmed by 5 bases and the J gene end by 2 bases; junction bases not matched to a gene: 5. The CDR3 is 14 residues long. CDR3 sequence reads: CAISKAGDTYEQYF. The CDR3 nucleotides read TGTGCCATCAGTAAAGCGGGGGATACCTACGAGCAGTACTTC.

The chain is built from TRBV5-1 and TRBJ1-5; D unresolved. The V gene's germline CDR1 is SGHRS and CDR2 YFSETQ. Deletions cut 3 bases from V and 5 bases from J, with 15 bases between. CDR3 length: 15 residues. CDR3: CASSSWGREDQPQHF. The CDR3 coding sequence is TGCGCCAGCAGCTCCTGGGGTAGGGAAGATCAGCCCCAGCATTTT.

The gene calls are TRBV5-6 and TRBJ2-7; 8 positions match TRBD2. This CDR3 comprises 14 residues. The J segment lost 5 bases and the V segment lost 4 bases, leaving 8 bases of the junction unmatched. The germline V gene has CDR1 SGHDT and CDR2 YYEEEE. Here the CDR3 reads CASSRAGAGDEQYF. DNA of the CDR3: TGTGCCAGCAGCCGAGCGGGGGCCGGCGACGAGCAGTACTTC.

V and J are TRBV7-9 and TRBJ2-7; D not resolved. The CDR3 runs 15 residues. Trimming took 1 base from V and 2 from J, leaving 12 bases between them. Germline loops: CDR1 SEHNR, CDR2 FQNEAQ (reference sequence). In nucleotides, the CDR3 is TGTGCCAGCAGCTTAGGTGGGATTTACCCCTACGAGCAGTACTTC. This sequence encodes CASSLGGIYPYEQYF.

The chain has TRBV2 and TRBJ2-7; D is perhaps TRBD1 or TRBD2 (6 bases each). Germline assignment: CDR1 SNHLY and CDR2 FYNNEI. Trimming took 6 bases from V and 5 from J, leaving 23 bases between them. This CDR3 is 16 amino acids long. CDR3 sequence reads: CASRETAVGGQDEQYF. DNA of the CDR3: TGTGCCAGCAGAGAAACGGCCGTCGGGGGCCAGGACGAGCAGTACTTC.

This rearrangement joins TRBV11-3 to TRBJ2-5; D gene ambiguous. Germline V gene lookup returns CDR1 SGHNT and CDR2 YENEEA. This CDR3 spans 14 amino acids. The V end lost 0 bases, the J end lost 0 bases, and 5 bases lay between the germline ends. This CDR3 reads CASSLDRNQETQYF. The CDR3 region has the DNA TGTGCCAGCAGCTTAGACCGCAACCAAGAGACCCAGTACTTC.

This chain joins TRBV2 and TRBJ2-3; no firm D call. V lost 6 bases and J lost 0, with 10 bases in between. The CDR3 has 14 residues. Germline CDR1 reads SNHLY; CDR2 reads FYNNEI. CDR3 nucleotide sequence: TGTGCCAGCAGGGCAGAGTTTAGCACAGATACGCAGTATTTT. Its translation: CASRAEFSTDTQYF.